Below are 30 T cell receptor beta chains sequenced from a single sample in a study of blood T cell repertoires in COVID-19. Method: immunoSEQ multiplex PCR; TCRdb's copy keeps in-frame clones and lacks some. Counted here are 110,000 to 150,000 clones, more than 70% occurring once; the ten biggest clones make up 5%. The sample comprised peripheral blood. The receptors were gathered from a woman in her fifties or sixties with acute or convalescent COVID-19.

The V and J genes are TRBV18 and TRBJ1-2; 8 nucleotides agree with TRBD1. This CDR3 spans 13 amino acids. CDR1 is KGHSH, CDR2 LQKENI, per germline. The V gene end was trimmed by 3 bases and the J gene end by 5 bases; junction bases not matched to a gene: 2. The CDR3 nucleotides are TGTGCCAGCTCACCGGGACAGGATTATGGCTACACCTTC. Amino acid sequence: CASSPGQDYGYTF. The full variable domain, in which reference TRBV18 and TRBJ1-2 provide the parts outside the CDR3, is NAGVMQNPRHLVRRRGQEARLRCSPMKGHSHVYWYRQLPEEGLKFMVYLQKENIIDESGMPKERFSAEFPKEGPSILRIQQVVRGDSAAYFCASSPGQDYGYTFGSGTRLTVV.

This clone was recorded only once. The DNA of the CDR3 is TGTGCCAGCAGCTTGCGCCCCGGGAGTTCTCTTGAAAAACTGTTTTTT. Its protein product is CASSLRPGSSLEKLFF. This chain connects TRBV5-4 to TRBJ1-4; D remains unclear. The length of the CDR3 is 16 residues. Looked up from germline, CDR1 is SGHNT and CDR2 is YYREEE (reference sequence). V lost 1 base and J 7 bases, leaving 17 bases between the germline ends.

CDR3 sequence: CASSESGPVNQPQHF. The CDR3 DNA sequence: TGTGCCAGCAGTGAATCAGGGCCGGTCAATCAGCCCCAGCATTTT. This chain connects TRBV25-1 to TRBJ1-5; possibly TRBD1 for D (5 bases). This CDR3 has 15 residues. V dropped 1 base and J dropped 3 bases, with 10 bases sitting between them. The germline V gene has CDR1 MGHDK and CDR2 SYGVNS.

The rearrangement joins TRBV30 to TRBJ1-2, with 8 bases fitting TRBD1. The CDR3 has 13 amino acids. The V and J ends lost 1 base and 7 bases, in that order; junction bases with no gene match: 5. Per the germline V gene, CDR1 is GTSNPN and CDR2 is SVGIG (reference sequence). The CDR3 region is CAWSAQGAAGYTF. In nucleotides, the CDR3 is TGTGCCTGGAGTGCCCAGGGGGCTGCTGGCTACACCTTC.

This clone has more than one count but fewer than ten. The CDR3 here is CASRNDRDTEAFF. Here the CDR3 DNA reads TGTGCCAGTAGAAACGACAGAGACACTGAAGCTTTCTTT. The chain recombines TRBV19 with TRBJ1-1, with TRBD1 as a possible D gene (5 bases). This CDR3 is built from 13 residues. The germline V gene encodes CDR1 LNHDA and CDR2 SQIVND (reference sequence). V gave up 6 bases and J gave up 3 bases, with 11 bases separating them.

This rearrangement joins TRBV10-3 to TRBJ1-5, with a possible D match to TRBD1 (5 bases). The CDR3 extends over 15 amino acids. Germline CDR1 is ENHRY and CDR2 is SYGVKD. V lost 10 bases, J lost 4 bases, and 20 bases lay in between. CDR3 protein: CATRGRDGSNQPQHF. The CDR3 region has the DNA TGTGCCACCCGGGGGAGGGATGGAAGTAATCAGCCCCAGCATTTT.

The rearrangement links TRBV5-4 to TRBJ2-1; D may be TRBD1 (6 bases). Germline V lookup: CDR1 SGHNT, CDR2 YYREEE (reference sequence). This CDR3 is built from 12 residues. With 4 bases removed from V and 6 bases from J, the gap between germline ends came to 8 bases. CDR3 coding DNA: TGTGCCAGCAGCACGGACAGCAATGAGCAGTTCTTC. Its protein is CASSTDSNEQFF.

The rearrangement joins TRBV7-3 to TRBJ1-1; possible D gene TRBD1, 5 bases. The V gene lost 4 bases and the J gene lost 11 bases, with 17 bases spanning the gap. Germline CDR1 SGHTA, CDR2 FQGTGA. CDR3 length: 13 residues. CDR3 residues: CASSSAGLRGAFF. The CDR3 coding sequence is TGTGCCAGCAGCTCTGCGGGACTCCGAGGGGCTTTCTTT.

The V gene is TRBV28, the J gene TRBJ1-5; D remains unclear. The V and J ends lost 1 base and 0 bases respectively, with 7 bases between them. The length of the CDR3 is 15 residues. Germline CDR1 MDHEN, CDR2 SYDVKM. CDR3 protein: CASSLFGFSNQPQHF. CDR3 DNA: TGTGCCAGCAGTTTATTCGGTTTTAGCAATCAGCCCCAGCATTTT.

The rearrangement uses TRBV7-9 and TRBJ2-7, with D maybe TRBD1 (5 bases). From germline, CDR1 is SEHNR and CDR2 FQNEAQ (reference sequence). The CDR3 extends over 13 amino acids. V was cut by 5 bases and J by 7 bases, with 15 bases left in between. DNA for the CDR3: TGTGCCAGCAGCACTGGGGCGCCCTCGGAGCAGTACTTC. Amino acid sequence: CASSTGAPSEQYF.

The CDR3 loop reads CASSPEAVGNEQFF. CDR3 nucleotides: TGTGCCAGCAGCCCCGAGGCGGTTGGCAATGAGCAGTTCTTC. The chain uses TRBV7-3 and TRBJ2-1; unclear D gene. CDR3 length: 14 amino acids. Looked up from germline, CDR1 is SGHTA and CDR2 is FQGTGA. V dropped 5 bases and J dropped 6 bases, with 14 bases sitting between them.

This chain joins TRBV7-9 and TRBJ1-5; possibly TRBD1 for D (5 bases). V dropped 3 bases and J dropped 7 bases, with 13 bases sitting between them. The V gene's germline CDR1 is SEHNR and CDR2 FQNEAQ (reference sequence). This CDR3 comprises 14 residues. As DNA, the CDR3 is TGTGCCAGCAGCTTTTCTCGGGGGAACCAGCCCCAGCATTTT. Its protein product is CASSFSRGNQPQHF.

The chain couples TRBV7-2 to TRBJ1-1; D is undetermined. Germline-derived CDR1 and CDR2 are SGHTA and FQGNSA. CDR3 length: 13 amino acids. The V gene lost 5 bases and the J gene lost 1 base, with 8 bases spanning the gap. The CDR3 sequence: CASSANSNTEAFF. CDR3 DNA sequence: TGTGCCAGCAGCGCTAACTCGAACACTGAAGCTTTCTTT.

This chain uses TRBV2 with TRBJ1-4, with D hard to call. Trimming pared 0 bases from V and 8 bases from J, leaving 10 bases between. The CDR3 length is 14 residues. Germline V CDR1 and CDR2: SNHLY, FYNNEI. The CDR3 sequence is CASSEARGGEKLFF. The CDR3 bases are TGTGCCAGCAGTGAAGCTCGAGGTGGCGAAAAACTGTTTTTT.

The chain carries TRBV29-1 and TRBJ2-1, with no clear D. Trimming pared 3 bases from V and 7 bases from J, leaving 4 bases between. Germline CDR1 reads SQVTM; CDR2 reads ANQGSEA. The CDR3 loop spans 10 amino acids. The DNA for the CDR3 is TGCAGCGTTGACGCGAATGAGCAGTTCTTC. Translated: CSVDANEQFF.

V is TRBV2 and J is TRBJ1-5; 7 positions agree with TRBD1. The V gene's germline CDR1 is SNHLY and CDR2 FYNNEI. After removal of 6 bases from V and 0 bases from J, the junction contained 5 bases not matched to a gene. The CDR3 sequence is 15 residues long. The CDR3 loop reads CASSRDRNSNQPQHF. In DNA form, the CDR3 reads TGTGCCAGCAGCCGGGACAGAAATAGCAATCAGCCCCAGCATTTT.

The chain joins TRBV2 to TRBJ2-6; 10 bases align to TRBD1. The CDR3 is 16 amino acids. Unmatched junction bases numbered 6, after V lost 8 bases and J lost 2 bases. Germline V lookup: CDR1 SNHLY, CDR2 FYNNEI. The DNA for the CDR3 is TGTGCCAGCTGCCGGGACAGGGGTCCTGGGGCCAACGTCCTGACTTTC. Its protein product is CASCRDRGPGANVLTF.

V is TRBV21-1 and J is TRBJ1-3; the table's D call, TRBD1, has no DNA check behind it. TRBV21-1 is designated a pseudogene. This CDR3 comprises 16 residues. DNA of the CDR3: TGTGCCAGCAGCCCCCGACAGGTCTACTCTGGAAACACCATATATTTT. Its translation: CASSPRQVYSGNTIYF.

The rearrangement joins TRBV7-9 to TRBJ1-1; 7 bases map to TRBD1. The CDR3 spans 13 residues. Losses at the gene ends were 2 bases for V and 4 bases for J; bases not matched to a gene: 1. Germline V CDR1 and CDR2: SEHNR, FQNEAQ (reference sequence). CDR3 amino acids: CASSLQGGTEAFF. CDR3 DNA sequence: TGTGCCAGCAGCTTACAGGGGGGCACTGAAGCTTTCTTT.

This chain connects TRBV25-1 to TRBJ2-7; 9 nucleotides agree with TRBD1. Losses at the gene ends were 5 bases for V and 1 base for J; bases not matched to a gene: 6. The CDR3 covers 15 residues. Per germline, CDR1 MGHDK and CDR2 SYGVNS. The CDR3 region is CASSRAGTGSYEQYF. DNA for the CDR3: TGTGCCAGCAGTAGAGCCGGGACAGGGTCCTACGAGCAGTACTTC.

This chain's CDR3 is CASSQPGGEGGDTEAFF. The CDR3 bases are TGTGCCAGCAGCCAACCGGGAGGCGAAGGGGGAGACACTGAAGCTTTCTTT. J is TRBJ1-1 and V is TRBV3-1 (or the pseudogene TRBV3-2), with a possible D match to TRBD1 (6 bases). The CDR3 is 17 amino acids. The ends were cut back, 2 bases at V and 3 bases at J, with 19 bases in the middle. Germline loops: CDR1 LGHDT, CDR2 YNNKEL (reference sequence).

The chain links TRBV4-3 to TRBJ2-2; tentative D call: TRBD2 (5 bases). Germline V CDR1 and CDR2: LGHNA, YSLEER. CDR3 length: 17 residues. Trimming shortened V by 6 bases and J by 1 base, and 18 bases separated the two germline ends. This CDR3 is CASRGSYGGLNTGELFF. CDR3 sequence (DNA): TGCGCCAGCAGAGGCTCCTACGGCGGGCTGAACACCGGGGAGCTGTTTTTT.

This clone was picked up a small number of times. DNA for the CDR3: TGTGCCAGCAGCTCGGACAGGGCTGGGAACACTGAAGCTTTCTTT. It encodes CASSSDRAGNTEAFF. The chain employs TRBV6-5 and TRBJ1-1; 8 nucleotides line up with TRBD1. With 6 bases clipped from V and 1 base from J, the junction kept 7 bases outside the gene matches. This CDR3 has 15 residues. CDR1 is MNHEY and CDR2 is SVGAGI in the germline V gene.

This rearrangement joins TRBV2 to TRBJ1-5; D call uncertain. Germline-derived CDR1 and CDR2 are SNHLY and FYNNEI. The ends were cut back, 1 base at V and 4 bases at J, with 20 bases in the middle. The CDR3 has 18 amino acids. CDR3 DNA: TGTGCCAGCAGTGAAGATTTCATGGGCCCAGCATGGAATCAGCCCCAGCATTTT. Its translation: CASSEDFMGPAWNQPQHF.

There are a few counts of this clone. The chain joins TRBV28 to TRBJ2-1, with 12 bases identical to TRBD2. Germline CDR1 reads MDHEN; CDR2 reads SYDVKM. Trimming took 4 bases from V and 4 from J; bases not matched to a gene: 8. CDR3 length: 17 residues. CDR3 in amino acids: CASSSPSSGGAYNEQFF. The CDR3, as DNA: TGTGCCAGCAGTTCCCCCTCTAGCGGGGGGGCTTACAATGAGCAGTTCTTC.

The chain couples TRBV9 to TRBJ1-2, with D uncertain. V gave up 1 base and J gave up 6 bases, with 10 bases separating them. CDR1 SGDLS and CDR2 YYNGEE come from the germline V gene. The CDR3 has 13 residues. The CDR3 nucleotides are TGTGCCAGCAGCGTATCACACATGAATGGCTACACCTTC. This sequence encodes CASSVSHMNGYTF.

The gene calls are TRBV27 and TRBJ1-3; D unclear. Germline V gene data show CDR1 as MNHEY and CDR2 as SMNVEV (reference sequence). This CDR3 contains 14 residues. Trimming left V 5 bases short and J 0 bases short, with 8 bases between. The DNA of the CDR3 is TGTGCCAGCAGTCCGTCGGGCTCTGGAAACACCATATATTTT. This encodes CASSPSGSGNTIYF.

V gene TRBV7-9 combines with J gene TRBJ1-1; D is unresolved. The CDR3 has 13 amino acids. V lost 5 bases, J lost 0 bases, and 7 bases lay in between. Per the germline V gene, CDR1 is SEHNR and CDR2 is FQNEAQ (reference sequence). The DNA of the CDR3 is TGTGCCAGCAGCAGAGTCATGAACACTGAAGCTTTCTTT. Translating gives CASSRVMNTEAFF.

This chain connects TRBV12-3 or TRBV12-4 to TRBJ1-2; D possibly corresponds to TRBD1 (6 bases). The CDR3 totals 13 residues. Trimming removed 6 bases at V and 3 bases at J, with 11 bases between. CDR3 in amino acids: CASRPYRDYGYTF. The CDR3 DNA follows: TGTGCCAGCAGACCGTACAGGGACTATGGCTACACCTTC.

The chain couples TRBV7-2 to TRBJ2-1, with TRBD1 matching 7 bases. Germline CDR1 SGHTA, CDR2 FQGNSA. Trimming at V came to 5 bases and at J to 8 bases, leaving 9 bases not matched to a gene. The CDR3 is 14 amino acids. CDR3 DNA: TGTGCCAGCAGCCCTCGCAGGGGGTCCGATGAGCAGTTCTTC. It codes for CASSPRRGSDEQFF. The whole variable domain, filled in from reference TRBV7-2 and TRBJ2-1, reads GAGVSQSPSNKVTEKGKDVELRCDPISGHTALYWYRQSLGQGLEFLIYFQGNSAPDKSGLPSDRFSAERTGGSVSTLTIQRTQQEDSAVYLCASSPRRGSDEQFFGPGTRLTVL.